The 8 T cell receptor beta chains below all came from one sample that was sequenced in a study of T cells in Graves' hyperthyroidism and ophthalmopathy. From RNA transcripts, TCR beta CDR3 regions were amplified. The TCR CDR3 was amplified in a first-round RT-PCR using the HTBI primer set. MiXCR, run by TCRdb on the multiplex PCR reads, gives a single entry per CDR3 protein. The top ten hold about 29% of the sample, which has around 500,000 distinct CDR3 sequences, approximately 16% seen once. Material for sequencing was blood. The receptors were gathered from a woman in her 30s with Graves' ophthalmopathy.

The J gene is TRBJ2-2, the V gene TRBV18; D remains ambiguous. V lost 4 bases and J 8 bases, leaving 14 bases between the germline ends. The CDR3 is made up of 14 amino acids. Germline V CDR1 and CDR2: KGHSH, LQKENI. The CDR3 here is CASSLSDGGGELFF. The CDR3 bases are TGTGCCAGCTCACTCAGTGACGGTGGAGGGGAGCTGTTTTTT.

V is TRBV29-1 and J is TRBJ1-2; TRBD1 is a possible D gene (5 bases). Germline CDR1 is SQVTM and CDR2 is ANQGSEA. Between the trimmed V and J ends, which lost 0 bases and 4 bases, there was a span of 12 bases. The CDR3 is 14 residues long. The CDR3 DNA follows: TGCAGCGTTGAAGACCCAGGGAGAGGCTATGGCTACACCTTC. This gives the protein CSVEDPGRGYGYTF. Together with reference TRBV29-1 and TRBJ1-2, the CDR3 gives the full variable domain: SAVISQKPSRDICQRGTSLTIQCQVDSQVTMMFWYRQQPGQSLTLIATANQGSEATYESGFVIDKFPISRPNLTFSTLTVSNMSPEDSSIYLCSVEDPGRGYGYTFGSGTRLTVV.

The gene calls are TRBV6-6 and TRBJ2-5, with TRBD1 matching 7 bases. The trim removed 6 bases at V and 5 bases at J, leaving 12 bases unmatched. The CDR3 runs 15 residues. Germline values: CDR1 MNHNY, CDR2 SVGAGI (reference sequence). CDR3 sequence: CASRIIGGVMETQYF. The CDR3 bases are TGTGCCAGCAGGATAATAGGGGGCGTGATGGAGACCCAGTACTTC.

The chain combines TRBV15 with TRBJ2-1; TRBD2 matches 7 bases. The V gene's germline CDR1 is LNHNV and CDR2 YYDKDF (reference sequence). Germline trimming cut 0 bases from V and 11 bases from J; bases unmatched to any gene: 10. This CDR3 region has 15 residues. CDR3 DNA sequence: TGTGCCACCAGCAGAGATCTCCCCCCTAGCGGCCAGCAGTTCTTC. This translates into CATSRDLPPSGQQFF.

The genes are TRBV18 and TRBJ2-5; TRBD2 might be the D (6 bases). The V and J ends lost 2 bases and 5 bases respectively, with 15 bases between them. CDR3 length equals 15 residues. CDR1 KGHSH and CDR2 LQKENI come from the germline V gene. The CDR3 spells CASSPGLGGTETQYF. Here the CDR3 DNA reads TGTGCCAGCTCACCAGGACTGGGGGGAACTGAGACCCAGTACTTC.

This clonotype was counted at least ten times. V usage is TRBV30 and J usage is TRBJ1-2; D unclear. This CDR3 has 14 amino acids. CDR1 is GTSNPN and CDR2 is SVGIG in the germline V gene (reference sequence). Between the trimmed V and J ends, which lost 1 base and 5 bases, there was a span of 14 bases. CDR3 protein: CAWSAQLRGYGYTF. Written as DNA, the CDR3 is TGTGCCTGGAGTGCCCAACTTCGCGGATATGGCTACACCTTC.

V usage is TRBV7-9 and J usage is TRBJ2-7; the D call may be TRBD1 or TRBD2 (6 bases each). The CDR3 is made up of 14 amino acids. Germline V gene data show CDR1 as SEHNR and CDR2 as FQNEAQ (reference sequence). Trimming took off 5 bases at V and 4 bases at J, with 15 bases between the two ends. In nucleotides, the CDR3 is TGTGCCAGCAGCGCAGAGGGGGGACTGTACGAGCAGTACTTC. This sequence encodes CASSAEGGLYEQYF. The full variable domain, completed using reference TRBV7-9 and TRBJ2-7, is DTGVSQNPRHKITKRGQNVTFRCDPISEHNRLYWYRQTLGQGPEFLTYFQNEAQLEKSRLLSDRFSAERPKGSFSTLEIQRTEQGDSAMYLCASSAEGGLYEQYFGPGTRLTVT.

This CDR3 is CAITTGTGWEAFF. CDR3 sequence (DNA): TGTGCCATCACAACGGGGACAGGGTGGGAAGCTTTCTTT. V gene TRBV10-3 combines with J gene TRBJ1-1, with TRBD1 matching 9 bases. This CDR3 has 13 residues. CDR1 is ENHRY and CDR2 is SYGVKD in the germline V gene. The trim removed 7 bases at V and 8 bases at J, leaving 8 bases unmatched.